The 22 T cell receptor beta chains given below trace back to one sample, sequenced in a study of long-term antiretroviral therapy in people with HIV. Researchers ran immunoSEQ v3.0 at survey level. Only in-frame clones appear in the TCRdb table, and some are missing; sequencing was by immunoSEQ multiplex PCR. Among about 43,000 clones listed, about nine tenths were seen once. The sequences come from unsorted PBMCs, collected 0.1 years before starting antiretroviral therapy. Source of these receptors: a woman in her forties or fifties with HIV.

The V gene is TRBV7-8, the J gene TRBJ2-3; 9 bases agree with TRBD2. The V gene end was trimmed by 5 bases and the J gene end by 5 bases; junction bases not matched to a gene: 5. The CDR3 has 14 amino acids. CDR1 is SGHVS, CDR2 FQNEAQ, per germline. CDR3 in DNA: TGTGCCAGCAGCAGAAAGACTAGCGGAGATACGCAGTATTTT. It is translated as CASSRKTSGDTQYF.

CDR3 bases: TGCGCCAGCAGCCAAGATAGAGCTGGGGTCTATGGCTACACCTTC. This encodes CASSQDRAGVYGYTF. The chain combines TRBV4-3 with TRBJ1-2; D is ambiguous. Germline V gene sequence: CDR1 LGHNA, CDR2 YSLEER. There are 15 residues in the CDR3. The V end lost 0 bases, the J end lost 4 bases, and 12 bases lay between the germline ends.

This chain uses TRBV5-1 with TRBJ2-5; D is perhaps TRBD2 (5 bases). The CDR3 covers 15 residues. The V gene lost 0 bases and the J gene lost 5 bases, with 14 bases spanning the gap. Germline V lookup: CDR1 SGHRS, CDR2 YFSETQ. CDR3 in DNA: TGCGCCAGCAGCTTGGTCAAGAGGGAGAGGGAGACCCAGTACTTC. Translating it yields CASSLVKRERETQYF.

The CDR3, as DNA: TGTGCCAGCAGCTTGTCTCCTAATCAGCCCCAGCATTTT. Its translation is CASSLSPNQPQHF. V usage is TRBV5-5 and J usage is TRBJ1-5; no clear D gene. The CDR3 totals 13 residues. Looked up from germline, CDR1 is SGHKS and CDR2 is YYEKEE (reference sequence). The germline V and J ends were trimmed by 1 base and 4 bases, with 6 bases remaining between them. The variable domain in full, with the rest retrieved from reference TRBV5-5 and TRBJ1-5, is DAGVTQSPTHLIKTRGQQVTLRCSPISGHKSVSWYQQVLGQGPQFIFQYYEKEERGRGNFPDRFSARQFPNYSSELNVNALLLGDSALYLCASSLSPNQPQHFGDGTRLSIL.

The chain joins TRBV9 to TRBJ1-3; D call uncertain. Germline V lookup: CDR1 SGDLS, CDR2 YYNGEE. The CDR3 loop spans 17 amino acids. V was pared by 1 base and J by 6 bases, with 20 bases between. CDR3 sequence (DNA): TGTGCCAGCAGCGTAAAGGGTATAGGGTCTTCGGAAAACACCATATATTTT. As protein: CASSVKGIGSSENTIYF.

V and J are TRBV6-1 and TRBJ2-4; no clear D gene. Germline V gene sequence: CDR1 MNHNS, CDR2 SASEGT. The CDR3 is 11 residues long. V was trimmed by 6 bases and J by 8 bases, leaving 8 bases between them. CDR3 sequence: CASRASDIQYF. CDR3 bases: TGTGCCAGCAGGGCGTCTGACATTCAGTACTTC.

The rearrangement links TRBV25-1 to TRBJ2-7, with no clear D. The CDR3 is 13 residues long. V lost 3 bases and J 2 bases, leaving 8 bases between the germline ends. Germline lookup yields CDR1 MGHDK and CDR2 SYGVNS. The CDR3 protein is CASSEIGAYEQYF. The CDR3 nucleotides are TGTGCCAGCAGTGAGATTGGGGCCTACGAGCAGTACTTC.

The chain joins TRBV5-6 to TRBJ1-1; D unclear. The CDR3 covers 15 residues. CDR1 SGHDT and CDR2 YYEEEE come from the germline V gene. The V and J ends lost 0 bases and 0 bases respectively, with 9 bases between them. The CDR3 loop is CASSLGWQLNTEAFF. CDR3 sequence (DNA): TGTGCCAGCAGCTTGGGGTGGCAGCTGAACACTGAAGCTTTCTTT.

V is TRBV6-5 and J is TRBJ2-2, with D possibly TRBD1 on 7 matching bases. This CDR3 has 15 amino acids. CDR1 is MNHEY, CDR2 SVGAGI, per germline. V was trimmed by 2 bases and J by 5 bases, leaving 12 bases between them. CDR3: CASSYVAGGTGELFF. CDR3 nucleotides: TGTGCCAGCAGTTACGTGGCAGGGGGGACCGGGGAGCTGTTTTTT.

This clone occurred a few times. The CDR3 nucleotides read TGTGCCAGCAGCTTGGGTCAGGGGGTATGGAATTCACCCCTCCACTTT. This encodes CASSLGQGVWNSPLHF. V gene TRBV7-2 combines with J gene TRBJ1-6; the match to TRBD1 covers 7 bases. V was clipped by 3 bases and J by 7 bases; unmatched bases: 9. The V gene's germline CDR1 is SGHTA and CDR2 FQGNSA. The CDR3 is 16 amino acids.

This chain connects TRBV19 to TRBJ1-5; 10 bases align to TRBD1. This CDR3 comprises 15 residues. J lost 7 bases, V lost 7 bases, and 10 bases had no gene match. The germline V gene encodes CDR1 LNHDA and CDR2 SQIVND (reference sequence). Here the CDR3 reads CASTTEDRGGQPQHF. In nucleotides, the CDR3 is TGTGCCAGTACGACAGAGGACAGGGGGGGCCAGCCCCAGCATTTT.

This clone appeared a few times. This chain links TRBV30 with TRBJ1-2, with a weak D call TRBD1 (6 bases). The V gene lost 4 bases and the J gene lost 4 bases, with 16 bases spanning the gap. Germline-derived CDR1 and CDR2 are GTSNPN and SVGIG (reference sequence). There are 14 residues in the CDR3. In DNA form, the CDR3 reads TGTGCCTGGACCGGGGGCTCCGGCCTCTATGGCTACACCTTC. It yields the protein CAWTGGSGLYGYTF.

The V call is TRBV7-6, the J call TRBJ1-1, with 9 bases aligning to TRBD1. Trimming cost V 5 bases and J 4 bases; bases outside gene matches: 8. The germline V gene has CDR1 SGHVS and CDR2 FNYEAQ. The CDR3 covers 15 residues. Written as DNA, the CDR3 is TGTGCCAGCAGCCAACGGACAGGGGCGGCCACTGAAGCTTTCTTT. This sequence encodes CASSQRTGAATEAFF.

This clone was seen just once. This rearrangement joins TRBV5-6 to TRBJ2-7; D gene unclear. The CDR3 length is 14 residues. The germline V gene encodes CDR1 SGHDT and CDR2 YYEEEE. The V gene lost 3 bases and the J gene lost 0 bases, with 10 bases spanning the gap. This CDR3 is CASSYDRSSYEQYF. DNA of the CDR3: TGTGCCAGCAGCTACGACCGGAGCTCCTACGAGCAGTACTTC.

The rearrangement links TRBV10-2 to TRBJ1-1; the D is unclear. From germline, CDR1 is WSHSY and CDR2 SAAADI. CDR3 size: 17 residues. V lost 2 bases and J lost 5, with 21 bases in between. CDR3 bases: TGCGCCAGCAGTGAGCCCCGCCGTTATAATTCAAAAACTGAAGCTTTCTTT. It yields the protein CASSEPRRYNSKTEAFF.

J is TRBJ2-7 and V is TRBV2; TRBD1 matches 8 bases. The junction had 9 bases not matched to a gene; V was cut back by 7 bases and J by 7 bases. CDR1 is SNHLY and CDR2 is FYNNEI in the germline V gene. The CDR3 has 13 amino acids. The CDR3, as DNA: TGTGCCAGCAACTACGGACAGGGCGGGGAGCAGTACTTC. It specifies CASNYGQGGEQYF.

The chain carries TRBV5-1 and TRBJ1-1, with 9 nucleotides matching TRBD1. V was clipped by 4 bases and J by 5 bases; unmatched bases: 6. This CDR3 comprises 14 residues. CDR1 and CDR2 from the germline V gene are SGHRS and YFSETQ. CDR3 in DNA: TGCGCCAGCAGCACCGGACAGGGGTGGACTGAAGCTTTCTTT. Its translation is CASSTGQGWTEAFF.

The rearrangement uses TRBV4-2 and TRBJ2-1, with D uncertain. V lost 0 bases and J lost 4, with 13 bases in between. CDR3 length: 16 amino acids. Germline V lookup: CDR1 LGHNA, CDR2 YNFKEQ. CDR3 region: CASSQDTQDGYNEQFF. The CDR3 DNA reads as TGTGCCAGCAGCCAAGATACCCAGGACGGGTACAATGAGCAGTTCTTC.

V is TRBV2 and J is TRBJ2-1; TRBD1 agrees at 8 bases. The CDR3 sequence is 14 residues long. With 6 bases clipped from V and 5 bases from J, the junction kept 6 bases outside the gene matches. Germline CDR1 is SNHLY and CDR2 is FYNNEI. This CDR3 reads CASSPDRVNNEQFF. CDR3 DNA sequence: TGTGCCAGCAGCCCGGACAGGGTAAACAATGAGCAGTTCTTC.

The rearrangement joins TRBV7-2 to TRBJ1-2; D is possibly TRBD1 (5 bases). V gave up 5 bases and J gave up 3 bases, with 16 bases separating them. This CDR3 is 15 amino acids long. Looked up from germline, CDR1 is SGHTA and CDR2 is FQGNSA. The CDR3 loop reads CASSLGWGGDYGYTF. CDR3 nucleotides: TGTGCCAGCAGCCTCGGATGGGGGGGTGACTATGGCTACACCTTC.

The V gene is TRBV29-1, the J gene TRBJ2-1, with D perhaps matching TRBD1 (5 bases). The germline V and J ends were trimmed by 1 base and 4 bases, with 8 bases remaining between them. This CDR3 is built from 13 residues. Germline assignment: CDR1 SQVTM and CDR2 ANQGSEA. CDR3 bases: TGCAGCGTTGAAGGGAAGGGGTACAATGAGCAGTTCTTC. Protein sequence: CSVEGKGYNEQFF.

The chain combines TRBV7-3 with TRBJ1-4; D is unresolved. This CDR3 spans 17 amino acids. The V end was cut by 1 base, the J end by 5 bases, with 17 bases between. Per germline, CDR1 SGHTA and CDR2 FQGTGA. DNA of the CDR3: TGTGCCAGCAGCTTAATTTCGTTAAGGACGGGAAATGAAAAACTGTTTTTT. Translating it yields CASSLISLRTGNEKLFF. Full variable domain (remainder filled in from reference TRBV7-3 and TRBJ1-4): GAGVSQTPSNKVTEKGKYVELRCDPISGHTALYWYRQSLGQGPEFLIYFQGTGAADDSGLPNDRFFAVRPEGSVSTLKIQRTERGDSAVYLCASSLISLRTGNEKLFFGSGTQLSVL.